This T cell receptor beta chain is from a study of identical twins. The study, taken as a whole, reports: The study found excess low generation probability among twin-shared out-of-frame alpha sequences.

V was shortened by 3 bases and J by 1 base, with 6 bases between the two germline ends. CDR1 is SQVTM, CDR2 ANQGSEA, per germline. The length of the CDR3 is 12 residues. Comments on this clonotype: Antigen unknown.

MiXCR, run by TCRdb on the 5' RACE reads, gives a single entry per CDR3 protein. The table records roughly 750,000 distinct CDR3 sequences, about 20% of them present only once. This sample also belongs to another study, concerning T cells expressing NK-cell markers. That report notes: Roughly 6 of the donors carried dominant NKG2C+ clonotypes that took up roughly 1.0-8% of their CD8+ T cells. The study left the HCMV specificity of expanded NKG2C+ T cell clones unresolved.

The sequencing input was PBMCs. The chain employs TRBV29-1 and TRBJ2-5; no reliable D call. The sequence was collected from a woman aged 18-29 years in good health. Here the CDR3 DNA reads TGCAGCGTTGAGCCCAGCCAAGAGACCCAGTACTTC. Encoded protein: CSVEPSQETQYF. Supplemented by reference TRBV29-1 and TRBJ2-5, the full variable domain reads SAVISQKPSRDICQRGTSLTIQCQVDSQVTMMFWYRQQPGQSLTLIATANQGSEATYESGFVIDKFPISRPNLTFSTLTVSNMSPEDSSIYLCSVEPSQETQYFGPGTRLLVL.